This record looks at one T cell receptor beta chain sequence and its context. The table came from immunoSEQ multiplex PCR; TCRdb's copy has only in-frame clones and leaves some out. Of more than 90,000 clones listed, about 90% are singletons. The entry originates in a study of CD4+ T cells in melanoma. The CDR3 extends over 14 amino acids. CDR1 and CDR2 from the germline V gene are GTSNPN and SVGIG (reference sequence). V usage is TRBV30 and J usage is TRBJ2-5; possible D gene TRBD2, 6 bases. The assigned J gene may be wrong: the sequence end matches TRBJ2-7 better. The clonotype originates from a human donor with melanoma. Sequenced: peripheral blood. CDR3 amino acids: CAWSTGGKVYEQYF. The CDR3 nucleotides are TGTGCCTGGAGCACAGGAGGGAAAGTCTACGAGCAGTACTTC.